This is a list of T cell receptor beta chains from one sample in a study of CXCR3-negative and CXCR3-positive naive CD8 T cells. TCRdb re-called the 5' RACE reads and catalogs CDR3 proteins one per entry, DNA excluded. The sample has around 66,000 distinct CDR3 sequences, and its top ten clones hold around 5%. The sequenced material came from naive CXCR3+ CD8+ T cells from blood. All receptors derive from a human donor in good health. Some clones in this sample may be carry-over from other donors' samples. Each CDR3 is given with its conserved first and last residue.

CDR3aa,j_gene,v_gene
CATSRDWGAGQPQHF,TRBJ1-5,TRBV15
CSVAGEVSYEQYF,TRBJ2-7,TRBV29-1
CSVEPGTPAHEQFF,TRBJ2-1,TRBV29-1
CSAREGGDTEAFF,TRBJ1-1,TRBV20-1
CSATSESDTEAFF,TRBJ1-1,TRBV20-1
CATSRERSWDTEAFF,TRBJ1-1,TRBV15
CASSFSNWRERDEQYF,TRBJ2-7,TRBV5-1
CAYQTTVNTEAFF,TRBJ1-1,TRBV30
CSVITEDQPQHF,TRBJ1-5,TRBV29-1
CASSLEAGSTGELFF,TRBJ2-2,TRBV4-2
CASSIQGWTEAFF,TRBJ1-1,TRBV27
CATRQSGTGVYEQYF,TRBJ2-7,TRBV19
CASPGGPVKNEQFF,TRBJ2-1,TRBV7-9
CSALDREKNIQYF,TRBJ2-4,TRBV29-1
CASSFGVETDTQYF,TRBJ2-3,TRBV7-2
CASSQDRGTTEAFF,TRBJ1-1,TRBV4-3
CASSSDRGPRLDYEQYF,TRBJ2-7,TRBV5-6
CASSLIPDSNQPQHF,TRBJ1-5,TRBV6-5
CASKETGYSSNSPLHF,TRBJ1-6,TRBV6-5
CASSFGPWTTYNEQFF,TRBJ2-1,TRBV28
CASSQEERRSGGLTDTQYF,TRBJ2-3,TRBV4-3
CASSRDSPYNEQFF,TRBJ2-1,TRBV28
CSVVFTGELFF,TRBJ2-2,TRBV29-1
CASSLGDRAYGYTF,TRBJ1-2,TRBV7-9
CASSLGVETQYF,TRBJ2-5,TRBV12-3/TRBV12-4
CASSFSGYQETQYF,TRBJ2-5,TRBV7-6
CSVEDDLTTREQYF,TRBJ2-7,TRBV29-1
CASSKLGKGRTNEKLFF,TRBJ1-4,TRBV19
CSVEPSGEHGYTF,TRBJ1-2,TRBV29-1
CSVEEQMNTEAFF,TRBJ1-1,TRBV29-1
CSARVHERGDWYEQYF,TRBJ2-7,TRBV20-1
CASSHPRLAGKPPSLSYEQYF,TRBJ2-7,TRBV4-3
CSVEDPSEEFF,TRBJ2-1,TRBV29-1
CASSFGTYNEQFF,TRBJ2-1,TRBV11-2
CSTYAGTGIFDEQFF,TRBJ2-1,TRBV29-1
CSVGETDLNEQYF,TRBJ2-7,TRBV29-1
CASSQVTNHRGRGEQYF,TRBJ2-7,TRBV4-1
CAIPRGAIQETQYF,TRBJ2-5,TRBV28
CASSPTGGEQYF,TRBJ2-7,TRBV6-5
CASSVGGVTEAFF,TRBJ1-1,TRBV5-1
CASSPGTSGASTDTQYF,TRBJ2-3,TRBV28
CASSPREGLSYNGQFF,TRBJ2-1,TRBV7-9
CSVPRDDPPNNEQFF,TRBJ2-1,TRBV29-1
CASSLLDSTYEQYF,TRBJ2-7,TRBV7-6
CASSRQRNSYEQYF,TRBJ2-7,TRBV28